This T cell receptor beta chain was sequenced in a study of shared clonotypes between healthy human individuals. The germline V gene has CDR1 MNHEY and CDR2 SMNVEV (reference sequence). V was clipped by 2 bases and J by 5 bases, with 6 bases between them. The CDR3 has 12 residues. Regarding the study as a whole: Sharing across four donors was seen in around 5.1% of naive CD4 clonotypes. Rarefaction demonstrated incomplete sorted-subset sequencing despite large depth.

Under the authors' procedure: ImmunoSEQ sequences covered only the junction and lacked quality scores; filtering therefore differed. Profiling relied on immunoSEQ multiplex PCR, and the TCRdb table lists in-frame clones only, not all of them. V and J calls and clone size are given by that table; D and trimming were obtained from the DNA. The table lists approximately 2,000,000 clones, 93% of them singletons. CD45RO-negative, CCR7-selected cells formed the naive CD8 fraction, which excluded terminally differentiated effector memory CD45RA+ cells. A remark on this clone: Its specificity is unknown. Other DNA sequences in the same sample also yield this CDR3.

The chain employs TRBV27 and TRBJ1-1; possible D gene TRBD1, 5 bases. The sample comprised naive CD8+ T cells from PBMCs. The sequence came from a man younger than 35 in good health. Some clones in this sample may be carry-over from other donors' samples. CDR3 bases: TGTGCCAGCAGTTTACGGGGGACTGAAGCTTTCTTT. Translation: CASSLRGTEAFF.